This T cell receptor beta chain appears in the sequencing data of a study of neurological immune-mediated disorders (dated 2019 in TCRdb). General notes on the study: Peripheral blood TCR-beta repertoires from patients with HTLV-I-associated myelopathy (HAM/TSP), patients with multiple sclerosis, and healthy controls were compared in the study using UMI-based sequencing. The 90 to 110 TCR-beta libraries covered PBMC samples along with longitudinal samples, technical triplicates, and paired sorted CD4+ and CD8+ T-cell subsets. Of the roughly 71 subjects in the cohort, around 15 were HAM/TSP patients, about 34 were multiple sclerosis patients, and 20 were healthy controls. Results and caveats for the whole study, not just this receptor: The highest TCR clonal expansion was observed in HAM/TSP patients, whereas the lowest was observed in MS patients, even when compared with healthy controls. No identical CDR3 amino acid sequences were shared among expanded clones across subjects, suggesting private TCR-beta repertoires in all groups.

The table lists this clonotype with many counts. Its antigen remains unidentified. One base away there is no much larger clone; base qualities are not given. cDNA was synthesized by template-switch 5'RACE using a primer with a 10-nucleotide random unique molecular identifier that tagged each TCR transcript. Each sequencing run produced over 160 million TCR-beta sequences covering 15-18 subjects. Total RNA was extracted with the RNeasy kit. The KAPA Real-time Library Amplification kit was used to amplify TCR-beta VDJ regions with primers for the TCR constant region and the 5'RACE anchor. A first PCR added sample indexes and Illumina adaptors, and a second PCR then raised library yield. After Ampure bead purification, the TCR product of roughly 650 bp was size-selected on a 2% E-gel SizeSelection system. Before pooling, library quality was assessed on a Bioanalyzer, concentration was determined with Qubit, and library quantification was performed with the Kapa Library Quantification kit. An Illumina HiSeq 2500 was used to sequence the libraries paired-end at 2 x 150 bp. To increase sequence diversity, about 23-30% phiX was spiked into each library pool. The source study handled its data this way. The quality-filtered reads were processed with the UMI-based MiGEC pipeline, whose error correction step removed more than 80% of the raw TCR sequences. IMGT germline references were used for alignment of VDJ genes, and clonotypes were defined by a unique CDR3 amino acid sequence together with V-J genes. VDJtools evaluated clonal expansion, Shannon diversity and CDR3 relatedness (CalcPairwiseDistances, ClusterSamples); CLCbio workbench built phylogenetic trees. Using coefficient-of-variation modelling across technical triplicates, the study counted a clone as expanded if it had at least 8 unique UMIs. In TCRdb, the public reads were trimmed at Q25 with fastp and aligned with MiXCR, with productive beta chains retained. Rows matching on CDR3 protein sequence are summarized as one entry with the most common DNA and genes. TCRdb's processing, not the authors' own work, is the source of the V and J calls. This sample lists some 47,000 distinct CDR3 sequences; around 6% were detected once. Clones ranked in the top ten supply about 0.57% of the sample.

The healthy controls were volunteers from a blood bank in Maryland, USA. Sorted-subset TCR libraries were prepared from fewer than 1.1 million sorted CD4+ or CD8+ T cells. Peripheral blood was subjected to Ficoll-Hypaque density gradient centrifugation to isolate PBMCs, which were then cryopreserved in liquid nitrogen. The study also sequenced paired sorted CD4+ and CD8+ subsets from healthy controls, HAM/TSP patients and MS patients. Including the terminal cysteine and phenylalanine, the CDR3 comprises 9 residues. Only the CDR3 region is kept as DNA, spanning 27 bases read in frame from base 1. The germline V gene (reference sequence) yields GTSNPN for CDR1 and SVGIG for CDR2. V is clipped by 5 bases and J by 8 bases, and the sequence between their germline boundaries is 4 bases long.

The TCR comes from a woman aged 40 to 50 in good health. The chain is encoded by TRBV30 joined to TRBJ2-1, with no D gene named confidently. The sequenced sample consisted of CD4+ T cells from blood. The DNA is TGTGCCTGGGGGGATGAGCAGTTCTTC. Translated, this is CAWGDEQFF.